One sample yielded the 29 T cell receptor beta chains listed below, sequenced in a study of T cell repertoires in cytomegalovirus infection. These receptors have no identified antigens. Via MiXCR, TCRdb re-called the reads, giving one row per CDR3 protein. The sample records about 500,000 distinct CDR3 sequences, 30% to 40% being singletons. Sample: cultured PBMCs, taken from culture after CMV antigen stimulation. Receptors originate from a human donor in good health (CMV status not recorded). Some clones in this sample may be carry-over from other donors' samples.

The rearrangement joins TRBV19 to TRBJ2-7; D is perhaps TRBD2 (6 bases). The V and J ends lost 5 bases and 7 bases respectively, with 15 bases between them. Germline V gene sequence: CDR1 LNHDA, CDR2 SQIVND (reference sequence). This CDR3 contains 13 residues. The CDR3 reads CASSLWTGEEQYF. Here the CDR3 DNA reads TGTGCCAGTAGTTTATGGACGGGGGAAGAGCAGTACTTC.

The genes are TRBV19 and TRBJ1-1; D might be TRBD1 (6 bases). This CDR3 has 14 residues. Germline loops: CDR1 LNHDA, CDR2 SQIVND (reference sequence). V lost 6 bases and J 4 bases, leaving 15 bases between the germline ends. Written as DNA, the CDR3 is TGTGCCAGTAGCCAATTGACAGGTGGCACTGAAGCTTTCTTT. Protein: CASSQLTGGTEAFF.

This clonotype was counted at least ten times. V and J are TRBV7-2 and TRBJ2-3; D is undetermined. The CDR3 runs to 13 residues. V was pared by 0 bases and J by 5 bases, with 6 bases between. CDR1 is SGHTA, CDR2 FQGNSA, per germline. CDR3 in amino acids: CASSLARIDTQYF. CDR3 coding DNA: TGTGCCAGCAGCTTAGCCAGGATAGATACGCAGTATTTT.

This chain joins TRBV29-1 and TRBJ2-5; D perhaps matches TRBD2 (5 bases). From germline, CDR1 is SQVTM and CDR2 ANQGSEA. V gave up 4 bases and J gave up 5 bases, with 17 bases separating them. The CDR3 has 14 residues. Written as DNA, the CDR3 is TGCAGCGTTGGGGGAAGAGGGTCGGGGGAGACCCAGTACTTC. Its translation is CSVGGRGSGETQYF.

The CDR3 spells CASSLEGRRNTGELFF. In DNA, the CDR3 is TGCGCCAGCAGCTTGGAGGGACGGCGGAACACCGGGGAGCTGTTTTTT. The rearrangement links TRBV5-1 to TRBJ2-2; D possibly uses TRBD1 or TRBD2 (5 bases each). The CDR3 has 16 residues. Germline values: CDR1 SGHRS, CDR2 YFSETQ. Deletions cut 0 bases from V and 1 base from J, with 10 bases between.

The V gene is TRBV3-1, the J gene TRBJ2-7; TRBD2 matches 13 bases. Trimming at V came to 6 bases and at J to 5 bases, leaving 16 bases not matched to a gene. CDR3 size: 18 residues. CDR1 and CDR2 from the germline V gene are LGHDT and YNNKEL (reference sequence). In nucleotides, the CDR3 is TGTGCCAGCAGTAAACAAGCTAGTGGACTAGCGGGAGTGAACGAGCAGTACGTC. Its translation: CASSKQASGLAGVNEQYV.

Worth noting for this clonotype: A much bigger clone sits one base away, suggesting this may be a read error. This chain joins TRBV7-6 and TRBJ2-7, with D maybe TRBD1 (6 bases). The germline V and J ends were trimmed by 4 bases and 2 bases, with 9 bases remaining between them. Germline loops: CDR1 SGHVS, CDR2 FNYEAQ. CDR3 size: 13 residues. Here the CDR3 reads CASSSEGAYEQYF. Written as DNA, the CDR3 is TGTGCCAGCAGCTCCGAGGGGGCCTACGAGCAGTACTTC.

The genes are TRBV11-3 and TRBJ2-2; either TRBD1 or TRBD2 may supply D (5 bases each). Looked up from germline, CDR1 is SGHNT and CDR2 is YENEEA. V was cut by 6 bases and J by 3 bases, with 14 bases left in between. This CDR3 has 15 residues. The CDR3 sequence is CASRAAGTYTGELFF. The CDR3 bases are TGTGCCAGCAGAGCAGCCGGGACGTACACCGGGGAGCTGTTTTTT.

The sample holds a few counts of this clonotype. The V and J genes are TRBV7-2 and TRBJ2-5, with unresolved D. CDR1 and CDR2 (germline): SGHTA, FQGNSA. V lost 1 base, J lost 2 bases, and 11 bases lay in between. The CDR3 is made up of 15 amino acids. Here the CDR3 reads CASSLDGRDQETQYF. CDR3 coding DNA: TGTGCCAGCAGCTTAGATGGAAGGGATCAAGAGACCCAGTACTTC.

This clonotype has just one count. This chain joins TRBV5-1 and TRBJ2-2, with D hard to call. CDR3 length equals 17 residues. Germline CDR1 and CDR2: SGHRS and YFSETQ. V lost 2 bases and J lost 1, with 15 bases in between. The CDR3 bases are TGCGCCAGCAGCTTTGGACCCCTCGGCCAGAACACCGGGGAGCTGTTTTTT. Amino acids: CASSFGPLGQNTGELFF.

This chain joins TRBV12-3 or TRBV12-4 and TRBJ1-1, with 11 bases matching TRBD1. The V segment lost 6 bases and the J segment 3 bases; nucleotides outside the gene matches: 3. CDR3 length: 14 residues. The CDR3 region has the DNA TGTGCCAGCAGGGGGACAGGGGGATACACTGAAGCTTTCTTT. Translation: CASRGTGGYTEAFF.

The chain employs TRBV6-5 and TRBJ2-2, with a weak D call TRBD1 (6 bases). CDR3 length: 19 amino acids. V was trimmed by 2 bases and J by 1 base, leaving 20 bases between them. CDR1 MNHEY and CDR2 SVGAGI come from the germline V gene. CDR3 in amino acids: CASSYRGISRRMNTGELFF. The CDR3 bases are TGTGCCAGCAGTTACAGGGGGATTAGCCGGAGGATGAACACCGGGGAGCTGTTTTTT.

This clonotype showed up just a few times. The chain joins TRBV7-8 to TRBJ2-7; TRBD2 agrees at 10 bases. CDR3 size: 17 residues. The germline gives CDR1 SGHVS, CDR2 FQNEAQ. V dropped 0 bases and J dropped 1; count of bases not matched to a gene: 6. The DNA of the CDR3 is TGTGCCAGCAGCTTAGCGCAACTAGCGGGGCTATCCTACGAGCAGTACTTC. It is translated as CASSLAQLAGLSYEQYF.

The chain recombines TRBV20-1 with TRBJ2-1; D unresolved. The V end lost 3 bases, the J end lost 0 bases, and 15 bases lay between the germline ends. Germline CDR1 and CDR2: DFQATT and SNEGSKA (reference sequence). CDR3 length: 16 residues. CDR3 region: CSASIIRVSSYNEQFF. For the CDR3, the DNA is TGCAGTGCTAGTATTATAAGGGTTAGCTCCTACAATGAGCAGTTCTTC.

This clonotype was recorded a few times. The V call is TRBV19, the J call TRBJ1-4; D not certain. V was trimmed by 1 base and J by 5 bases, leaving 8 bases between them. Germline V gives CDR1 LNHDA, CDR2 SQIVND (reference sequence). The CDR3 sequence is 14 residues long. The CDR3 region has the DNA TGTGCCAGTAGTATAGGACGGATGAATGAAAAACTGTTTTTT. Its protein product is CASSIGRMNEKLFF.

The chain combines TRBV20-1 with TRBJ2-5, with 12 bases that match TRBD2. Per the germline V gene, CDR1 is DFQATT and CDR2 is SNEGSKA (reference sequence). The CDR3 has 13 residues. V was pared by 7 bases and J by 2 bases, with 2 bases of the junction left unmatched. CDR3: CSGTSGAQETQYF. For the CDR3, the DNA is TGCAGTGGGACTAGCGGGGCGCAAGAGACCCAGTACTTC.

A few counts support this clonotype. The chain carries TRBV2 and TRBJ1-1; D remains unclear. V was pared by 7 bases and J by 3 bases, with 6 bases between. Germline CDR1 reads SNHLY; CDR2 reads FYNNEI. The CDR3 extends over 11 amino acids. CDR3 protein: CASKQDTEAFF. Here the CDR3 DNA reads TGTGCCAGCAAGCAGGACACTGAAGCTTTCTTT.

The rearrangement joins TRBV4-3 to TRBJ2-5; 10 nucleotides line up with TRBD2. The CDR3 is made up of 18 amino acids. From germline, CDR1 is LGHNA and CDR2 YSLEER. J gave up 7 bases and V 1 base, and 15 bases lay outside the gene matches. CDR3 sequence (DNA): TGCGCCAGCAGCCAAGTAGCTAGCGGGAGAGCCTCCGGAGGGACCCAGTACTTC. It codes for CASSQVASGRASGGTQYF.

This clonotype came up a few times. The rearrangement joins TRBV28 to TRBJ1-6; no clear D gene. The V gene's germline CDR1 is MDHEN and CDR2 SYDVKM. Between the trimmed V and J ends, which lost 5 bases and 0 bases, there was a span of 8 bases. The CDR3 consists of 15 residues. The CDR3 here is CASSAGSSYNSPLHF. The CDR3 nucleotides are TGTGCCAGCAGTGCGGGGAGCTCCTATAATTCACCCCTCCACTTT.

The V call is TRBV20-1, the J call TRBJ2-4; the match to TRBD1 covers 8 bases. CDR3 size: 13 residues. The V and J ends lost 6 bases and 4 bases, in that order; junction bases with no gene match: 5. Per the germline V gene, CDR1 is DFQATT and CDR2 is SNEGSKA (reference sequence). CDR3 region: CSAGTGEKNIQYF. The CDR3 region has the DNA TGCAGTGCCGGGACAGGAGAAAAAAACATTCAGTACTTC.

J is TRBJ2-5 and V is TRBV20-1; 11 bases match TRBD2. Germline CDR1 and CDR2: DFQATT and SNEGSKA (reference sequence). The J segment lost 5 bases and the V segment lost 3 bases, leaving 5 bases of the junction unmatched. The CDR3 contains 14 residues. CDR3 sequence: CSASTSGRRETQYF. CDR3 coding DNA: TGCAGTGCTAGTACTAGCGGGAGAAGGGAGACCCAGTACTTC.

In this sample, this clonotype turned up a few times. The CDR3 sequence: CASSVPGTVNEAFF. The DNA for the CDR3 is TGTGCCAGCAGTGTCCCCGGGACAGTGAATGAAGCTTTCTTT. The chain recombines TRBV27 with TRBJ1-1, with 7 bases matching TRBD1. This CDR3 comprises 14 residues. Germline V gives CDR1 MNHEY, CDR2 SMNVEV (reference sequence). With 5 bases clipped from V and 7 bases from J, the junction kept 10 bases outside the gene matches.

The genes are TRBV11-3 and TRBJ2-5; the match to TRBD1 covers 8 bases. The CDR3 totals 15 residues. From germline, CDR1 is SGHNT and CDR2 YENEEA. Trimming took 7 bases from V and 4 from J; bases not matched to a gene: 11. The CDR3 region is CASTLSGQGRETQYF. In DNA, the CDR3 is TGTGCCAGCACCCTATCTGGACAGGGCCGAGAGACCCAGTACTTC.

Ten or more counts support this clonotype. The V call is TRBV12-3 or TRBV12-4, the J call TRBJ2-1; weak D call: TRBD2 (5 bases). This CDR3 has 14 amino acids. V was clipped by 0 bases and J by 9 bases, with 12 bases between them. This CDR3 is CASSLAALGLEQFF. The CDR3, as DNA: TGTGCCAGCAGTTTAGCTGCCCTAGGACTTGAGCAGTTCTTC.

V gene TRBV30 combines with J gene TRBJ1-1, with 7 bases fitting TRBD1. With V trimmed by 3 bases and J by 8 bases, 12 bases remained unmatched. Germline V CDR1 and CDR2: GTSNPN, SVGIG (reference sequence). The CDR3 totals 14 residues. The CDR3 bases are TGTGCCTGGAGCCCCTCGGACAGGTTTGGCGAAGCTTTCTTT. Translated: CAWSPSDRFGEAFF.

This clonotype showed up just a few times. This chain joins TRBV5-8 and TRBJ1-5, with no clear D. Trimming removed 4 bases from V and 5 bases from J, with 13 bases in between. The CDR3 length is 14 residues. Per germline, CDR1 SGHTS and CDR2 YDEGEE. The CDR3 here is CASSKDGLYQPQHF. CDR3 sequence (DNA): TGTGCCAGCAGCAAGGACGGTTTGTATCAGCCCCAGCATTTT.

The rearrangement links TRBV7-8 to TRBJ1-1, with D possibly TRBD1 on 6 matching bases. Between the trimmed V and J ends, which lost 0 bases and 4 bases, there was a span of 12 bases. The CDR3 is made up of 15 amino acids. The germline V gene encodes CDR1 SGHVS and CDR2 FQNEAQ. Here the CDR3 reads CASSLATGFGTEAFF. Written as DNA, the CDR3 is TGTGCCAGCAGCTTAGCCACAGGGTTTGGCACTGAAGCTTTCTTT.

This clonotype was recorded many times. The rearrangement links TRBV7-2 to TRBJ2-2; 12 nucleotides match TRBD2. Trimming at V came to 5 bases and at J to 6 bases, leaving 4 bases not matched to a gene. Per the germline V gene, CDR1 is SGHTA and CDR2 is FQGNSA. This CDR3 has 15 residues. The CDR3 DNA sequence: TGTGCCAGCAGCCCTCTAGCGGGAGGGCCCGGGGAGCTGTTTTTT. Protein: CASSPLAGGPGELFF.

The chain is built from TRBV19 and TRBJ2-3, with TRBD1 identical over 10 bases. After removal of 5 bases from V and 2 bases from J, the junction contained 22 bases not matched to a gene. The CDR3 runs 21 residues. The V gene's germline CDR1 is LNHDA and CDR2 SQIVND (reference sequence). CDR3 sequence reads: CASSFLPTTGGIGKATDTQYF. In nucleotides, the CDR3 is TGTGCCAGTAGTTTTCTTCCTACGACAGGGGGCATAGGGAAGGCCACAGATACGCAGTATTTT.